These 17 T cell receptor beta chains came from one sample sequenced in a study of T cell responses to AZD1222 COVID-19 vaccine. The data were produced by immunoSEQ multiplex PCR, yet TCRdb's version contains in-frame clones alone and is incomplete. This table has around 78,000 clones, 90% appearing once. Sequenced material: peripheral blood, taken on day 0 of AZD1222 vaccination. Receptors originate from an adult in good health.

The rearrangement links TRBV11-2 to TRBJ1-5, with D unresolved. This CDR3 is built from 13 residues. Trimming shortened V by 2 bases and J by 1 base, and 3 bases separated the two germline ends. Germline values: CDR1 SGHAT, CDR2 FQNNGV. In nucleotides, the CDR3 is TGTGCCAGCAGCTTAAGCAGCAATCAGCCCCAGCATTTT. Protein sequence: CASSLSSNQPQHF.

The J gene is TRBJ1-1, the V gene TRBV7-9; D is ambiguous. Per germline, CDR1 SEHNR and CDR2 FQNEAQ (reference sequence). The ends were cut back, 5 bases at V and 0 bases at J, with 10 bases in the middle. The CDR3 loop spans 14 amino acids. The CDR3 sequence is CASSASGVNTEAFF. The CDR3 nucleotides read TGTGCCAGCAGCGCCTCGGGTGTGAACACTGAAGCTTTCTTT.

A single count supports this clone. The chain has TRBV10-1 and TRBJ1-3; the D gene is possibly TRBD1 (6 bases). V gave up 7 bases and J gave up 0 bases, with 16 bases separating them. The CDR3 totals 16 residues. Germline CDR1 is WNHNN and CDR2 is SYGVQD (reference sequence). Here the CDR3 reads CASTTTNRDSGNTIYF. In DNA form, the CDR3 reads TGCGCCAGCACCACTACCAACAGGGACTCTGGAAACACCATATATTTT.

V gene TRBV12-3 or TRBV12-4 combines with J gene TRBJ1-2; D is perhaps TRBD1 (6 bases). V was pared by 4 bases and J by 2 bases, with 8 bases between. This CDR3 contains 13 residues. In DNA, the CDR3 is TGTGCCAGCAGTTCAGGACAGAACTATGGCTACACCTTC. It yields the protein CASSSGQNYGYTF.

This clone was seen only a few times. Distinct nucleotide sequences in the sample also encode this CDR3. This chain uses TRBV27 with TRBJ1-5; perhaps TRBD1 as D (5 bases). V shed 3 bases and J shed 0 bases, with 12 bases lying between them. CDR1 is MNHEY and CDR2 is SMNVEV in the germline V gene (reference sequence). This CDR3 is built from 16 residues. CDR3 loop: CASSLEGPYSNQPQHF. DNA of the CDR3: TGTGCCAGCAGTTTGGAGGGGCCCTATAGCAATCAGCCCCAGCATTTT.

This chain links TRBV24-1 with TRBJ2-4; either TRBD1 or TRBD2 may supply D (7 bases each). CDR1 KGHDR and CDR2 SFDVKD come from the germline V gene. CDR3 length: 17 residues. The V gene lost 4 bases and the J gene lost 1 base, with 16 bases spanning the gap. The CDR3 DNA follows: TGTGCCACCAGTGACTCGACAGGGCGGGGGGCCAAAAACATTCAGTACTTC. Its translation is CATSDSTGRGAKNIQYF.

The chain couples TRBV2 to TRBJ1-4; D remains unclear. Germline values: CDR1 SNHLY, CDR2 FYNNEI. This CDR3 has 14 residues. The V gene lost 8 bases and the J gene lost 4 bases, with 14 bases spanning the gap. The CDR3 nucleotides read TGTGCCAGCCTTGTGGATGCTAATAATGAAAAACTGTTTTTT. Protein product: CASLVDANNEKLFF.

In regard to this clone: An end of the junction differs from the germline gene, which may be a read error. The rearrangement uses TRBV6-5 and TRBJ1-6, with 7 bases identical to TRBD1. The CDR3 spans 16 residues. Germline V lookup: CDR1 MNHEY, CDR2 SVGAGI. CDR3 protein: CASIYQLGQNNSPLHF. For the CDR3, the DNA is TGTGCCAGCATTTACCAGTTGGGACAGAATAATTCACCCCTCCACTTT.

A remark on this clone: Distinct nucleotide sequences in the sample also encode this CDR3. The chain joins TRBV5-5 to TRBJ1-3; no clear D. V lost 0 bases, J lost 0 bases, and 7 bases lay in between. Germline values: CDR1 SGHKS, CDR2 YYEKEE (reference sequence). The length of the CDR3 is 15 residues. This chain's CDR3 is CASSLDGDSGNTIYF. In nucleotides, the CDR3 is TGTGCCAGCAGCTTGGACGGAGACTCTGGAAACACCATATATTTT.

V usage is TRBV10-2 and J usage is TRBJ2-3; 7 nucleotides agree with TRBD2. The CDR3 has 14 amino acids. The trim removed 3 bases at V and 4 bases at J, leaving 4 bases unmatched. Germline CDR1 and CDR2: WSHSY and SAAADI. This chain's CDR3 is CASSETGGADTQYF. The CDR3 nucleotides are TGCGCCAGCAGTGAAACGGGGGGAGCAGATACGCAGTATTTT.

The V gene is TRBV7-2, the J gene TRBJ1-5; D may be TRBD1 (5 bases). The CDR3 sequence is 14 residues long. V was cut by 5 bases and J by 3 bases, with 11 bases left in between. Germline values: CDR1 SGHTA, CDR2 FQGNSA. CDR3 protein: CASSPLGLNQPQHF. CDR3 sequence (DNA): TGTGCCAGCAGCCCCCTGGGACTCAATCAGCCCCAGCATTTT.

The genes are TRBV2 and TRBJ2-1, with 10 bases identical to TRBD1. V gave up 8 bases and J gave up 5 bases; unmatched junction bases: 6. CDR1 is SNHLY and CDR2 is FYNNEI in the germline V gene. The CDR3 has 14 amino acids. CDR3 protein: CASGRDRGNNEQFF. The CDR3 DNA reads as TGTGCCAGCGGCCGGGACAGGGGTAACAATGAGCAGTTCTTC.

The CDR3 loop reads CASSLGGAVNEQFF. CDR3 nucleotide sequence: TGTGCCAGCAGCTTGGGGGGGGCGGTCAATGAGCAGTTCTTC. V usage is TRBV5-8 and J usage is TRBJ2-1; D may match TRBD1 or TRBD2 (6 bases each). The V end lost 0 bases, the J end lost 6 bases, and 10 bases lay between the germline ends. CDR3 length: 14 amino acids. Germline V lookup: CDR1 SGHTS, CDR2 YDEGEE.

The V and J genes are TRBV18 and TRBJ1-6; D is perhaps TRBD1 (6 bases). Germline V CDR1 and CDR2: KGHSH, LQKENI. V lost 5 bases and J 7 bases, leaving 12 bases between the germline ends. CDR3 length equals 14 residues. CDR3 coding DNA: TGTGCCAGCTCAACTACCAGGGGAAATTCACCCCTCCACTTT. Its translation: CASSTTRGNSPLHF.

This clone was picked up a small number of times. This rearrangement joins TRBV30 to TRBJ1-2; D is ambiguous. The germline V gene has CDR1 GTSNPN and CDR2 SVGIG (reference sequence). The CDR3 totals 16 residues. V was cut by 2 bases and J by 3 bases, with 19 bases left in between. In DNA form, the CDR3 reads TGTGCCTGGAGTCTCAGCATGCGGCAGTATTACTATGGCTACACCTTC. Residues: CAWSLSMRQYYYGYTF.

The chain recombines TRBV7-8 with TRBJ1-2, with D hard to call. CDR3 length: 13 amino acids. The germline V and J ends were trimmed by 3 bases and 9 bases, with 14 bases remaining between them. Germline V lookup: CDR1 SGHVS, CDR2 FQNEAQ. The CDR3 sequence is CASSFRMEARYTF. CDR3 DNA: TGTGCCAGCAGCTTCAGAATGGAGGCCCGCTACACCTTC. The full variable domain, in which reference TRBV7-8 and TRBJ1-2 provide the parts outside the CDR3, is GAGVSQSPRYKVAKRGQDVALRCDPISGHVSLFWYQQALGQGPEFLTYFQNEAQLDKSGLPSDRFFAERPEGSVSTLKIQRTQQEDSAVYLCASSFRMEARYTFGSGTRLTVV.

CDR3 region: CAISPGQGVNYEQYF. As DNA, the CDR3 is TGTGCCATCAGCCCCGGACAGGGAGTTAACTACGAGCAGTACTTC. V gene TRBV10-3 combines with J gene TRBJ2-7, with 8 bases identical to TRBD1. From germline, CDR1 is ENHRY and CDR2 SYGVKD. The CDR3 totals 15 residues. With 6 bases clipped from V and 3 bases from J, the junction kept 10 bases outside the gene matches.